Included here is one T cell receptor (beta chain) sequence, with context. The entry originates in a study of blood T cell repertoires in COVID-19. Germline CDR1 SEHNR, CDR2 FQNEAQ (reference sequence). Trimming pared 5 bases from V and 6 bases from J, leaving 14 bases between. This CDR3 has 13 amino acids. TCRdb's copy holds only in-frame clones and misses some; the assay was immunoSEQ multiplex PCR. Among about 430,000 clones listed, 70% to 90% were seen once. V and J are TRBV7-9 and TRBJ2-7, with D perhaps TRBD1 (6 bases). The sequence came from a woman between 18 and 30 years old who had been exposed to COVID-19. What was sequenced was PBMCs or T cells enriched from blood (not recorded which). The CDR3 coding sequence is TGTGCCAGCAGCGCTCAGGGGAAGATCGAGCAGTACTTC. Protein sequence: CASSAQGKIEQYF.